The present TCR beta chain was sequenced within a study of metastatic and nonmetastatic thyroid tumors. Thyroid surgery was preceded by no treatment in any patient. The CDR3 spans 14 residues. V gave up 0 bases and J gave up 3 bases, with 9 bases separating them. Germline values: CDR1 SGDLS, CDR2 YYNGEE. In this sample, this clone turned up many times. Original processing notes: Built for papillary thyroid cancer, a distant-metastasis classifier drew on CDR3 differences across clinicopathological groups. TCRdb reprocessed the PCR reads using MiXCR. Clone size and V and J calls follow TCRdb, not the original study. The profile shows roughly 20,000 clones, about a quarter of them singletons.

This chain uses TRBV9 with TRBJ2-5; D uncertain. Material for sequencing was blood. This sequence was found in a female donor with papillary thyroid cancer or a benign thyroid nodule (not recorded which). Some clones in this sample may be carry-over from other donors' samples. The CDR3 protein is CASSVGSREETQYF. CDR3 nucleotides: TGTGCCAGCAGCGTAGGGAGCCGGGAAGAGACCCAGTACTTC.